The subject of this entry is one T cell receptor (beta chain). Sequencing used immunoSEQ multiplex PCR; TCRdb keeps in-frame clones, though not all of them. The sample consists of 160,000 or so clones, under 90% of them appearing once. The sample is drawn from a study of blood T cell repertoires in COVID-19. About the research overall: Donors in the United States, Italy and Spain gave samples during acute or convalescent COVID-19. From T cells, B-cell-depleted T cells, or PBMCs came the material, which was cDNA or gDNA.

The cohort comprised adults aged roughly 18 to 95 years residing in 20 to 30 US areas. The study assigned cohorts using participant-reported clinical history. The receptor was derived from a man between 60 and 70 years old who had recovered from COVID-19. The sequencing input was PBMCs or T cells enriched from blood (not recorded which).

This CDR3 reads CASSLFGQEVSTDTQYF. As DNA, the CDR3 is TGTGCCAGCAGCTTGTTTGGACAGGAGGTCAGCACAGATACGCAGTATTTT. The gene calls are TRBV5-4 and TRBJ2-3; 7 positions agree with TRBD1. The V segment lost 1 base and the J segment 0 bases; nucleotides outside the gene matches: 8. CDR1 is SGHNT and CDR2 is YYREEE in the germline V gene (reference sequence). The CDR3 totals 17 residues.